Shown below are 21 T cell receptor beta chains from a single sample sequenced in a study of PD-L1 blockade in urothelial cancer. Data came from immunoSEQ multiplex PCR; TCRdb stores just in-frame clones and leaves some out. The data contain tens of thousands of clones, approximately 86% of them seen just once; the ten biggest clones take up less than 3.5%. The source material was PBMCs, sampled around atezolizumab (anti-PD-L1) treatment. Receptor source: a man aged 50 to 59 with urothelial cancer.

The chain recombines TRBV6-1 with TRBJ2-2, with no clear D. The CDR3 covers 15 residues. In germline, CDR1 is MNHNS, CDR2 SASEGT. With 1 base removed from V and 1 base from J, the gap between germline ends came to 7 bases. The CDR3 protein is CASSEVGRNTGELFF. The CDR3 DNA follows: TGTGCCAGCAGTGAAGTTGGCAGGAACACCGGGGAGCTGTTTTTT.

The chain recombines TRBV28 with TRBJ1-3; TRBD1 aligns across 9 bases. V lost 3 bases and J lost 4; bases outside the gene matches: 4. This CDR3 spans 15 amino acids. Looked up from germline, CDR1 is MDHEN and CDR2 is SYDVKM. For the CDR3, the DNA is TGTGCCAGCAGTTTGAGGACAGGGGTCGGAAACACCATATATTTT. It encodes CASSLRTGVGNTIYF.

The V call is TRBV27, the J call TRBJ2-3, with D uncertain. V was trimmed by 5 bases and J by 3 bases, leaving 12 bases between them. The CDR3 is made up of 14 amino acids. CDR1 MNHEY and CDR2 SMNVEV come from the germline V gene (reference sequence). CDR3 loop: CASSPRSRTDTQYF. CDR3 in DNA: TGTGCCAGCAGTCCCAGGTCGCGTACAGATACGCAGTATTTT.

The chain links TRBV15 to TRBJ2-7, with D possibly TRBD2 on 7 matching bases. With 0 bases removed from V and 0 bases from J, the gap between germline ends came to 12 bases. Germline loops: CDR1 LNHNV, CDR2 YYDKDF (reference sequence). The CDR3 has 16 amino acids. The CDR3 loop reads CATSRDRGTTSYEQYF. DNA for the CDR3: TGTGCCACCAGCAGAGATAGGGGGACTACCTCCTACGAGCAGTACTTC.

The chain uses TRBV9 and TRBJ1-5, with D possibly TRBD1 on 5 matching bases. This CDR3 region has 17 residues. Germline lookup yields CDR1 SGDLS and CDR2 YYNGEE. Trimming left V 3 bases short and J 2 bases short, with 18 bases between. CDR3 in amino acids: CASSDPSGGCRNQPQHF. The CDR3 DNA sequence: TGTGCCAGCAGCGACCCCTCGGGGGGATGCCGCAATCAGCCCCAGCATTTT.

The genes are TRBV9 and TRBJ2-3; TRBD2 matches 8 bases. The ends lost 0 bases at V and 1 base at J; junction bases unmatched: 7. The CDR3 extends over 17 amino acids. CDR1 and CDR2 from the germline V gene are SGDLS and YYNGEE. The CDR3 nucleotides are TGTGCCAGCAGCGTAGCGGTACTAGCGGACGGCACAGATACGCAGTATTTT. As protein: CASSVAVLADGTDTQYF.

This clone was seen more than once but under ten times. V usage is TRBV2 and J usage is TRBJ2-7; 14 bases line up with TRBD2. The CDR3 spans 14 residues. Germline V gene lookup returns CDR1 SNHLY and CDR2 FYNNEI. Trimming took 6 bases from V and 7 from J; bases not matched to a gene: 5. The CDR3 sequence is CASRRLAGGREQYF. CDR3 DNA: TGTGCCAGCAGACGACTAGCGGGAGGGCGTGAGCAGTACTTC. Supplemented by reference TRBV2 and TRBJ2-7, the full variable domain reads EPEVTQTPSHQVTQMGQEVILRCVPISNHLYFYWYRQILGQKVEFLVSFYNNEISEKSEIFDDQFSVERPDGSNFTLKIRSTKLEDSAMYFCASRRLAGGREQYFGPGTRLTVT.

V usage is TRBV5-1 and J usage is TRBJ2-5; 13 bases map to TRBD2. V lost 0 bases, J lost 3 bases, and 8 bases stayed unmatched. Germline-derived CDR1 and CDR2 are SGHRS and YFSETQ. This CDR3 spans 18 amino acids. The CDR3 DNA sequence: TGCGCCAGCAGCTTGGCAGGACTAGCGGGAGATGTGGAAGAGACCCAGTACTTC. Translating it yields CASSLAGLAGDVEETQYF.

The chain is built from TRBV7-8 and TRBJ2-5; no reliable D call. Germline V gene sequence: CDR1 SGHVS, CDR2 FQNEAQ. The length of the CDR3 is 14 residues. V was shortened by 4 bases and J by 5 bases, with 14 bases between the two germline ends. CDR3 region: CASSYQHGWETQYF. In DNA, the CDR3 is TGTGCCAGCAGCTACCAACACGGGTGGGAGACCCAGTACTTC.

CDR3 protein: CATSRADRGRGDGYTF. The CDR3, as DNA: TGTGCCACCAGCAGAGCAGACAGGGGGCGTGGGGATGGCTACACCTTC. This sequence joins TRBV15 and TRBJ1-2; TRBD1 matches 10 bases. This CDR3 is 16 amino acids long. After removal of 1 base from V and 6 bases from J, the junction contained 8 bases not matched to a gene. Germline CDR1 and CDR2: LNHNV and YYDKDF (reference sequence).

This rearrangement joins TRBV18 to TRBJ1-4; D remains ambiguous. V lost 4 bases to trimming and J lost 5 bases, with 8 bases between them. CDR1 is KGHSH, CDR2 LQKENI, per germline. The CDR3 is made up of 13 amino acids. The CDR3 DNA follows: TGTGCCAGCTCACAGGAGGTGAATGAAAAACTGTTTTTT. It encodes CASSQEVNEKLFF. The entire variable domain, with the rest obtained from reference TRBV18 and TRBJ1-4, is as follows: NAGVMQNPRHLVRRRGQEARLRCSPMKGHSHVYWYRQLPEEGLKFMVYLQKENIIDESGMPKERFSAEFPKEGPSILRIQQVVRGDSAAYFCASSQEVNEKLFFGSGTQLSVL.

V usage is TRBV6-5 and J usage is TRBJ2-6; D is unclear. The CDR3 runs 16 residues. Trimming left V 0 bases short and J 0 bases short, with 6 bases between. CDR1 and CDR2 from the germline V gene are MNHEY and SVGAGI. CDR3 sequence (DNA): TGTGCCAGCAGTTACTCCCTGAGCTCTGGGGCCAACGTCCTGACTTTC. Its protein product is CASSYSLSSGANVLTF.

This chain links TRBV4-1 with TRBJ2-1, with TRBD2 identical over 8 bases. The CDR3 totals 17 residues. Unmatched junction bases numbered 12, after V lost 2 bases and J lost 6 bases. Germline loops: CDR1 MGHRA, CDR2 YSYEKL. CDR3 residues: CASSQLGAGESGNEQFF. Here the CDR3 DNA reads TGCGCCAGCAGCCAACTCGGAGCGGGAGAGTCGGGCAATGAGCAGTTCTTC.

V gene TRBV18 combines with J gene TRBJ2-5, with D possibly being TRBD2 (6 bases). V was cut by 1 base and J by 4 bases, with 13 bases left in between. Germline loops: CDR1 KGHSH, CDR2 LQKENI. This CDR3 comprises 15 residues. The CDR3 region is CASSPQRQGGETQYF. The CDR3 DNA reads as TGTGCCAGCTCACCACAACGTCAGGGAGGAGAGACCCAGTACTTC. Together with reference TRBV18 and TRBJ2-5, the CDR3 gives the full variable domain: NAGVMQNPRHLVRRRGQEARLRCSPMKGHSHVYWYRQLPEEGLKFMVYLQKENIIDESGMPKERFSAEFPKEGPSILRIQQVVRGDSAAYFCASSPQRQGGETQYFGPGTRLLVL.

About this clone: Within the sample, other DNA sequences also encode this same CDR3. This rearrangement joins TRBV6-1 to TRBJ1-5; maybe TRBD1 (6 bases). Germline assignment: CDR1 MNHNS and CDR2 SASEGT. Trimming took 5 bases from V and 4 from J, leaving 9 bases between them. This CDR3 has 13 amino acids. The CDR3 reads CASSQQGNQPQHF. CDR3 bases: TGTGCCAGCAGTCAACAGGGTAATCAGCCCCAGCATTTT.

The V gene is TRBV6-1, the J gene TRBJ2-5; TRBD1 might be the D (5 bases). In germline, CDR1 is MNHNS, CDR2 SASEGT. The CDR3 runs 15 residues. The V and J ends lost 4 bases and 0 bases respectively, with 12 bases between them. The CDR3 sequence is CASSGQPMYQETQYF. CDR3 DNA: TGTGCCAGCAGTGGACAGCCGATGTACCAAGAGACCCAGTACTTC.

V gene TRBV28 combines with J gene TRBJ2-7; 10 nucleotides agree with TRBD2. Germline CDR1 reads MDHEN; CDR2 reads SYDVKM. The trim removed 6 bases at V and 3 bases at J, leaving 14 bases unmatched. This CDR3 spans 17 amino acids. The CDR3 nucleotides read TGTGCCAGCAGCCGTTCCTTAGCGGGAGGCCCTTACTACGAGCAGTACTTC. The encoded protein is CASSRSLAGGPYYEQYF.

The CDR3 here is CASSEGLAGLADTQYF. The DNA of the CDR3 is TGTGCCAGCAGCGAGGGACTAGCGGGACTCGCAGATACGCAGTATTTT. The chain is built from TRBV11-3 and TRBJ2-3; 13 bases line up with TRBD2. V shed 5 bases and J 4 bases; nucleotides not matched to a gene: 6. Germline values: CDR1 SGHNT, CDR2 YENEEA. This CDR3 has 16 amino acids.

J is TRBJ2-7 and V is TRBV29-1, with TRBD2 identical over 8 bases. With V trimmed by 4 bases and J by 5 bases, 13 bases remained unmatched. The CDR3 sequence is 15 residues long. Germline loops: CDR1 SQVTM, CDR2 ANQGSEA. CDR3: CSVAAYGRVKNEQYF. CDR3 bases: TGCAGCGTTGCTGCCTACGGGAGGGTCAAAAACGAGCAGTACTTC.

The chain couples TRBV30 to TRBJ1-6, with D possibly matching TRBD1 (6 bases). Germline CDR1 reads GTSNPN; CDR2 reads SVGIG (reference sequence). CDR3 size: 15 residues. Trimming removed 5 bases at V and 7 bases at J, with 18 bases between. The CDR3 DNA sequence: TGTGCCTGGGTCCCCTTCGACAGGTTAAATTCACCCCTCCACTTT. Translating it yields CAWVPFDRLNSPLHF.

The V and J genes are TRBV5-8 and TRBJ2-7; D not certain. The CDR3 totals 13 residues. The V end was cut by 3 bases, the J end by 1 base, with 8 bases between. Germline CDR1 and CDR2: SGHTS and YDEGEE. The CDR3 bases are TGTGCCAGCAGCTATGAGCCTTCCTACGAGCAGTACTTC. Amino acid sequence: CASSYEPSYEQYF.